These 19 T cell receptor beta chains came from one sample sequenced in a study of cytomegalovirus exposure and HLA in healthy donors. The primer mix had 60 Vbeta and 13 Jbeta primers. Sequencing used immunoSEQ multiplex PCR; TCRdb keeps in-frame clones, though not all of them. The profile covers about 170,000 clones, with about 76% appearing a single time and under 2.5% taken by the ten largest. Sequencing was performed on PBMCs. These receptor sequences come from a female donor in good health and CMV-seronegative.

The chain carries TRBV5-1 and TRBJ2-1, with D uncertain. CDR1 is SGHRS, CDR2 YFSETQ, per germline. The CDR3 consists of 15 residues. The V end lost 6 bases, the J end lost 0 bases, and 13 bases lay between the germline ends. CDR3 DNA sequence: TGCGCCAGCATTGTGGAGCCCAGCTCCTACAATGAGCAGTTCTTC. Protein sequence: CASIVEPSSYNEQFF.

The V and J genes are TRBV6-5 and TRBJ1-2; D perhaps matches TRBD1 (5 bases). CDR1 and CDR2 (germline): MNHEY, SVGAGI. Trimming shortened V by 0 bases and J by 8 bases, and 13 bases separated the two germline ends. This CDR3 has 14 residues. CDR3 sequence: CASSYSEGARGYTF. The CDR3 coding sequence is TGTGCCAGCAGTTACTCCGAAGGGGCGCGAGGCTACACCTTC.

The CDR3 bases are TGTGCCAGCAGCCTCATTAGCGGGGTGAATGAGCAGTTCTTC. Translated: CASSLISGVNEQFF. The chain joins TRBV7-3 to TRBJ2-1; TRBD2 matches 8 bases. Germline V lookup: CDR1 SGHTA, CDR2 FQGTGA. With 5 bases clipped from V and 7 bases from J, the junction kept 7 bases outside the gene matches. This CDR3 contains 14 residues. The full variable domain, completed using reference TRBV7-3 and TRBJ2-1, is GAGVSQTPSNKVTEKGKYVELRCDPISGHTALYWYRQSLGQGPEFLIYFQGTGAADDSGLPNDRFFAVRPEGSVSTLKIQRTERGDSAVYLCASSLISGVNEQFFGPGTRLTVL.

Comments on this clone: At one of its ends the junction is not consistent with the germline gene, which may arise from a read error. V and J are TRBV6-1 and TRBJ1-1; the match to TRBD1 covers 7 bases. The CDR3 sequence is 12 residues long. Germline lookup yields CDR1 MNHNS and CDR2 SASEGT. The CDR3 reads CASSTTPGQQTF. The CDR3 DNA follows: TGTGCCAGCAGCACAACCCCGGGACAGCAGACCTTT.

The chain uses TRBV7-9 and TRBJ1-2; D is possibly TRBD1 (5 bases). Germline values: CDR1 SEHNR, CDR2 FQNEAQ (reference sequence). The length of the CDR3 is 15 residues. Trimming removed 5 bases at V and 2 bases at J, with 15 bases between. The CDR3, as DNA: TGTGCCAGCAGCCCACTGACGGGGGACAACTATGGCTACACCTTC. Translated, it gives CASSPLTGDNYGYTF.

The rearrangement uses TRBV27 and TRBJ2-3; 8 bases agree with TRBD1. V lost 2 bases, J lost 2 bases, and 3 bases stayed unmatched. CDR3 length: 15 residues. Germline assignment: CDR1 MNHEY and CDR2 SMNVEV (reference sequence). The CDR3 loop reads CASSLRTGTTDTQYF. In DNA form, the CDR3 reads TGTGCCAGCAGTTTAAGGACAGGGACCACAGATACGCAGTATTTT.

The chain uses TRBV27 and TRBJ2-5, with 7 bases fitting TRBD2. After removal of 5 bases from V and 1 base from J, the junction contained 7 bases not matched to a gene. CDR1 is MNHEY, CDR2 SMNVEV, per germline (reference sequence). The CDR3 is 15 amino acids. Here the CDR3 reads CASSARTRSQETQYF. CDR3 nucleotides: TGTGCCAGCAGTGCCCGGACTAGGAGCCAAGAGACCCAGTACTTC.

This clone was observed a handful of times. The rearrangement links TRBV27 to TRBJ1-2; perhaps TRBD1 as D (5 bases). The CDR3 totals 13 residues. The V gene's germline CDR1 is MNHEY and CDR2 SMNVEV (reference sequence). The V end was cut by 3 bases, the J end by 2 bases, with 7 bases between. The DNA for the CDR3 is TGTGCCAGCAGTTTGAAGGGGAACTATGGCTACACCTTC. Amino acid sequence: CASSLKGNYGYTF.

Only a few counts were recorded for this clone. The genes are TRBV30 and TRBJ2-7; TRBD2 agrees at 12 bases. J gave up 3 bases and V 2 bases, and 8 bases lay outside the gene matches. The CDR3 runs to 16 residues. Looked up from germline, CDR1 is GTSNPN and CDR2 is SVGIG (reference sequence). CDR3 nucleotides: TGTGCCTGGAGTCCCCCGACTAGCGGGGGATTCTACGAGCAGTACTTC. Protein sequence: CAWSPPTSGGFYEQYF.

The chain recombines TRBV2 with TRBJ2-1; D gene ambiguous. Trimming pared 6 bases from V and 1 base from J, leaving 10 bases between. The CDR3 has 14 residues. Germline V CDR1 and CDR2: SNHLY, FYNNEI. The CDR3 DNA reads TGTGCCAGCAGAGAGGTCAGTTCCTACAATGAGCAGTTCTTC. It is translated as CASREVSSYNEQFF.

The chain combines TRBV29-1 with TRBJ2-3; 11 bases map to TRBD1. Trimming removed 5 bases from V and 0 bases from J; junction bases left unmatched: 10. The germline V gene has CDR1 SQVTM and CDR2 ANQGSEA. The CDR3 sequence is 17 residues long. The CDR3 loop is CSVIRDRGVRSTDTQYF. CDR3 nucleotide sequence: TGCAGCGTTATCCGGGACAGGGGGGTTCGGAGCACAGATACGCAGTATTTT.

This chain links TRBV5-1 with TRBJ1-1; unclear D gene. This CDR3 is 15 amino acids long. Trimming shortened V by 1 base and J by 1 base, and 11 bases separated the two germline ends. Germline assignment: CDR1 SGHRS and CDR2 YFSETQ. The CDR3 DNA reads TGCGCCAGCAGCTTGTTCTCCGCGGAGAACACTGAAGCTTTCTTT. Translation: CASSLFSAENTEAFF.

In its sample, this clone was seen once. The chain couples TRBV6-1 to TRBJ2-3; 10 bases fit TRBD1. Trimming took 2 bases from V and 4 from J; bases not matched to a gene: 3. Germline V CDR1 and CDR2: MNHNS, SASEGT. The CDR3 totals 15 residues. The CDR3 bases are TGTGCCAGCAGTGAATCAGGGACAGGGGCAGATACGCAGTATTTT. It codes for CASSESGTGADTQYF.

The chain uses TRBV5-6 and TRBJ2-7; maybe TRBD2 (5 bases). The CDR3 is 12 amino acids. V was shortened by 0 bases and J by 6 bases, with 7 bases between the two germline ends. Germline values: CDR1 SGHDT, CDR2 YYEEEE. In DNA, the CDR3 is TGTGCCAGCAGCTTGGGGACTGGCGAGCAGTACTTC. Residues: CASSLGTGEQYF.

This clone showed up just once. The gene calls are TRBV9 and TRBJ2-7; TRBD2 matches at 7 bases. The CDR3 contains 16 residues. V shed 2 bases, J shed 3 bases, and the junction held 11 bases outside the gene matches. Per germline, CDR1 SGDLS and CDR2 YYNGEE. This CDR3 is CASSVLVAGVGYEQYF. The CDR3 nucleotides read TGTGCCAGCAGCGTCCTTGTGGCGGGAGTGGGCTACGAGCAGTACTTC.

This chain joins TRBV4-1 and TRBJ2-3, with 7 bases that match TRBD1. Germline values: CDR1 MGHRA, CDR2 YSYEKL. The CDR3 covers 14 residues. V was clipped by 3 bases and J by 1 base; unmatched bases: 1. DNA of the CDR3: TGCGCCAGCAGCCACGACAGGGGCACAGATACGCAGTATTTT. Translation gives CASSHDRGTDTQYF.

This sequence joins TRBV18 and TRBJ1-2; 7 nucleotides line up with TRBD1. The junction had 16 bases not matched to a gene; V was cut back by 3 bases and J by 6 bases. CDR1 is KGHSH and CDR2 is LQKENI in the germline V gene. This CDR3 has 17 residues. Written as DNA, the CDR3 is TGTGCCAGCTCACCCGGTCTGGACAGGCTAATAGGGGATGGCTACACCTTC. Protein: CASSPGLDRLIGDGYTF.

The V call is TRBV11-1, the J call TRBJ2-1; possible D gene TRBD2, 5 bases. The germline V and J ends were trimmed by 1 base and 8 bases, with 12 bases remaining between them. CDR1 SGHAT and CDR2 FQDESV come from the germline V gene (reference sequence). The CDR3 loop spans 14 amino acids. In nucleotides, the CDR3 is TGTGCCAGCAGCTTAGTTACTAGTCGGGATGAGCAGTTCTTC. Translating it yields CASSLVTSRDEQFF.

The CDR3 DNA sequence: TGTGCCAGCAGCTTAGCGCTAGCGCAACGGGACAATGAGCAGTTCTTC. Translating it yields CASSLALAQRDNEQFF. The rearrangement links TRBV7-9 to TRBJ2-1; D might be TRBD2 (6 bases). V dropped 0 bases and J dropped 5 bases, with 14 bases sitting between them. This CDR3 is built from 16 residues. Looked up from germline, CDR1 is SEHNR and CDR2 is FQNEAQ (reference sequence).